This TCR beta chain originates from a study of shared clonotypes between healthy human individuals (dated by TCRdb to the early 2020s). A note on the overall study: A couple of women and a few men aged 18 to 49 years were included in the cohort. For each donor, CD4 naive and CD4 memory were each given three plates, CD8 naive was given two plates, and CD8 memory was given one plate. To estimate repertoire size and how much clonotype sharing occurs between individuals, the study deeply sequenced the blood TCR repertoires of 4 to 6 healthy adults. Libraries were prepared and TCR repertoires were sequenced by different laboratories using diverse techniques, in order to increase sequencing depth and limit assay-specific biases. Between about 0.94 and 8.9 billion PBMCs per donor were obtained by leukapheresis. Overall study results and their limits: Compared with non-shared clonotypes, the clonotypes found in all four sorted-subset donors had higher generation probabilities. Because the study included a small number of donors, the genetic and exposure-history diversity represented was limited. Sampling was restricted to blood, and TCR repertoires in tissue are likely to differ from TCR repertoires in blood. About 4.5% of naive CD4, around 3.5% of naive CD8, approximately 2.2% of memory CD4, and around 0.42% of memory CD8 clonotypes were shared across several donors. Estimated clonotype richness was generally larger for naive than for memory subsets. Pairwise subsampling indicated that sequencing depth was expected to affect the degree of clonotype sharing among donors. Even with the large sequencing depth, rarefaction of the sorted-subset datasets indicated that sequencing was incomplete.

Using the deep immunoSEQ assay, TCR CDR3 regions were amplified from genomic DNA by multiplex PCR. Extracted genomic DNA from each cell subset was distributed evenly across all wells of several immunoSEQ 96-well plates, and each plate was treated as a replicate. For sorted subsets, 200 to 250 ng genomic DNA, equal to tens of thousands of T cell genomes, was loaded into each replicate PCR. Purified libraries were quantified with a Qubit 3.0 fluorometer, sized on a Bioanalyzer 2100, and re-quantified with the KAPA Library Quantification kit. Every immunoSEQ 96-well plate was sequenced on a dedicated single-read 150-cycle Illumina NextSeq 550 flow cell. In the paper's pipeline: Because only junctional sequences without quality scores were contained in the immunoSEQ output, filtering matching that applied to full-length reads could not be performed. Sequences were annotated with PyIR, a Python wrapper for IgBLAST v1.9, and V/J genes and CDR3 were assigned using IMGT germline references. Reads were removed for weak V/J assignments (E-value above 1e-6), missing CDR3, stop codons, out-of-frame junctions, or ambiguous translated residues. V3J clonotypes were defined by identical inferred V gene, J gene, and CDR3 amino acid sequence. The percentage overlap between two repertoires was calculated by dividing the number of shared unique clonotypes by the size of the smaller repertoire. Repertoire richness was assessed with RTK rarefaction, the Chao1 estimator, and Recon v2.1 estimates of unobserved clonotypes. OLGA was used to compute generation probabilities for all TCRbeta clonotypes that the gDNA method yielded from a few donors. This is the immuneACCESS table as TCRdb keeps it, with only in-frame sequences that have V and J called. A part of the clones is gone; compared with another copy, unresolved V genes explain less than half, and the rest is unexplained. That table gives V, J and clone size, and the DNA gave D and trimming. This sample comprises roughly 1.5 million clones, nearly 99% of them detected only once. The top ten clonotypes cover about 0.45% of the sample.

Worth noting for this clone: Its antigen has not been determined. No much larger clonotype is one base removed from it; base qualities were not supplied.

The donors were healthy, HIV-negative adults who had no recently reported acute infections or vaccinations. Every donor was a Caucasian adult residing in Nashville, Tennessee, USA. Magnetic negative selection was used to enrich CD4+ T cells, after which naive cells were positively selected on CD45RA and the negative fraction became the memory subset. Blood was collected by leukapheresis, and PBMCs were isolated by Ficoll-Histopaque density gradient centrifugation and then cryopreserved in liquid nitrogen vapor phase. Analytical flow cytometry was used to check the purity and quantity of each magnetically sorted T cell population. Genomic DNA was isolated from each sorted fraction and quantified by UV absorbance on a Nanodrop 2000c. The source of this sequence is a man aged 30-40 years in good health. The material sequenced was naive CD4+ T cells sorted from blood. This specimen's cell subset or site label, interpreted: CD45RA+ positively selected.

The CDR3 region has the sequence CASSWPGTNYGYTF. At the DNA level, the sequence is TGCGCCAGCAGTTGGCCAGGGACTAACTATGGCTACACCTTC. The rearranged chain carries TRBV10-1 and TRBJ1-2; the D gene is perhaps TRBD1, from 5 matching bases. Reading from cysteine to phenylalanine, the CDR3 counts 14 amino acids. Only the CDR3 portion is preserved as DNA: 42 bases, with reading frame beginning at the first base. CDR1 and CDR2 were assigned from the germline V gene (reference sequence) as WNHNN and SYGVQD. V is cut by 5 bases and J by 0 bases, and the space between the germline ends is 10 bases.